This T cell receptor (beta chain) was sequenced for a study of radiation and T cells in renal cell carcinoma (dated by TCRdb to the early 2020s). In the study overall: Samples were obtained from a clinical trial, in which 15 Gy stereotactic body radiation therapy was delivered to primary renal cell carcinomas and nephrectomy was performed 4 weeks later. Across all 50 or so samples, 3.5 million to 4.5 million unique CDR3 nucleotide sequences encoding 2,658,974 unique CDR3 amino acid sequences were identified. A total of roughly 53 samples underwent TCR beta sequencing, made up of 25 or so tumors and some 27 peripheral blood samples. What the work shows at the level of the full study, not this receptor alone: Dynamics of the blood repertoire were not tracked past 4 weeks after treatment. Because pretreatment tumor biopsies were not available, the study could not determine whether clonotypes were already present within the tumor at baseline. With a single-armed trial design, the study had no way to address how radiation dose or scheduling affects the TCR repertoire. An increase in top tumor clonotypes in blood was observed from baseline to 2 weeks post-radiation, followed by contraction by 4 weeks, which was taken to suggest transient expansion of tumor-resident clones.

Note on this clone: This receptor's antigen is unknown. No quality values exist for individual bases; no much larger clone is one base distant.

Following the manufacturer's recommendations, the immunoSEQ kit was used to generate TCR beta libraries from genomic DNA. To prepare the libraries, a first multiplex PCR with proprietary primers was run, followed by a second PCR that added unique barcodes, and a bead cleanup was done after each round. A positive control reaction and a negative control reaction, both provided in the kit, were run with every batch of samples. The final libraries underwent checking on an Agilent 4200 TapeStation D1000 ScreenTape, volumetric pooling, and quantification by qPCR. Sequencing ran on an Illumina NextSeq500 with a MidOutput 150-cycle cartridge, using 156 Read1 and 15 Index1 cycles with kit custom primers. The pooled library was loaded at 0.8 to 1 pM, and around 18% PhiX control was spiked in. Under the source paper's analysis protocol: Vendor-processed data were analyzed in R, with a clonotype defined as all T cells sharing the same CDR3 nucleotide sequence. In the clone abundance analyses, frequencies in each sample were normalized to that sample's 10,000 most abundant clones. Public T cell clones, averaging fewer than five per sample, were removed before analysis. Tumor-enriched and baseline blood-enriched clonotypes were defined by at least a 32-fold difference in abundance between compartments. Clonotypes expanded or contracted between blood time points were identified with a beta-binomial differential abundance model. Similarity between tumor and blood repertoires was quantified using the Baroni-Urbani and Buser coefficient, and groups were compared with two-tailed Wilcoxon tests in R. The immuneACCESS repertoire file appears here via TCRdb, limited to in-frame rearrangements. These files lack a portion of the clones; in checked studies, under half of the deficit traces to unresolved V genes, and the cause of the others is not known. V, J and clone size derive from that table, while D and trimming were established from the DNA sequence. Within this sample are around 86,000 clones, with 86% of them counted one time only. The biggest ten clones account for 20% to 25% of the sample.

The label giving this sample's time point can be read as: blood 2 weeks post-SBRT. This specimen's treatment or condition label, interpreted: 15 Gy SBRT to primary tumor, nephrectomy 4 weeks later. To follow tumor-enriched clonotypes, peripheral blood was collected serially from radiation-treated patients at baseline and again at 2 weeks and 4 weeks after SBRT. Every patient had renal cell carcinoma of clear cell pathology. Genomic DNA for TCR sequencing was prepared using the QIAamp DNA Blood Mini Kit (Qiagen). The analyses included only samples that passed all quality control checks. CDR1 is given as SNHLY and CDR2 as FYNNEI, both from the germline V gene. V trim: 8 bases; J trim: 4 bases; unmatched bases: 5. The CDR3, cysteine through phenylalanine, is 13 amino acids long. Only the CDR3 region is kept as DNA, spanning 39 bases read in frame from base 1.

The sample consisted of blood, taken from a patient whose treatment included radiotherapy and nephrectomy. The receptor was isolated from a woman aged 50 to 65 with renal cell carcinoma. The sequence joins TRBV2 to TRBJ2-7, with TRBD1 identical over 10 junction bases. The nucleotide sequence reads as follows: TGTGCCAGCGGGGACAGGGGCATTTACGAGCAGTACTTC. It specifies CASGDRGIYEQYF.